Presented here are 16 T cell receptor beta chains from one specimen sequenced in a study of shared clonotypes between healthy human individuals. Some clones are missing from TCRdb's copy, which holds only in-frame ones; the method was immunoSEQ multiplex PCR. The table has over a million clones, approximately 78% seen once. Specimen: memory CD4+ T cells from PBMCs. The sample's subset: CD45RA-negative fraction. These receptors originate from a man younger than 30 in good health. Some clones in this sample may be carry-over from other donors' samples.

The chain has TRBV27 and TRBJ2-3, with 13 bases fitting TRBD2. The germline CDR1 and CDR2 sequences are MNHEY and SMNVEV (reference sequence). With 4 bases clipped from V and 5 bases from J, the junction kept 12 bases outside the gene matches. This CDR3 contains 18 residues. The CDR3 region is CASSSPAWTSGSGDTQYF. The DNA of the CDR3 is TGTGCCAGCAGTTCACCAGCCTGGACTAGCGGGAGTGGAGATACGCAGTATTTT.

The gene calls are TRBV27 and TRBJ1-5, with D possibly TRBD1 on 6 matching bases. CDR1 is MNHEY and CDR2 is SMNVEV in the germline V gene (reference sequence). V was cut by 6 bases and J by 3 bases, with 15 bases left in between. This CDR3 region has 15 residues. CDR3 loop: CASRLRGADNQPQHF. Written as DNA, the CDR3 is TGTGCCAGCAGGCTCCGGGGGGCAGACAATCAGCCCCAGCATTTT.

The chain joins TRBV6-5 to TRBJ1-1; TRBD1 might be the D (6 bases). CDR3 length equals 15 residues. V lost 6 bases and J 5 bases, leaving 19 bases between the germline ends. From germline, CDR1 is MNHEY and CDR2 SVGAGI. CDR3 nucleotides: TGTGCCAGCAGACCTATTTCACAGGGATCGACTGAAGCTTTCTTT. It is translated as CASRPISQGSTEAFF.

The CDR3 nucleotides read TGTGCCAGCAGTCCCGATTTACAAAGGGGCAATCAGCCCCAGCATTTT. This translates into CASSPDLQRGNQPQHF. The rearrangement joins TRBV2 to TRBJ1-5; no clear D gene. Trimming took 5 bases from V and 2 from J, leaving 16 bases between them. Germline V gene lookup returns CDR1 SNHLY and CDR2 FYNNEI. The CDR3 has 16 amino acids.

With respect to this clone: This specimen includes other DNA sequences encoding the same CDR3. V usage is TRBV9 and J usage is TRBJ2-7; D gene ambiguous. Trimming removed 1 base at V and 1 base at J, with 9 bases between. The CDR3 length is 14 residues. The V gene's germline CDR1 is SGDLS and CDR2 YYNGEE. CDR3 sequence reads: CASSVTSGSYEQYF. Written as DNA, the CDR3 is TGTGCCAGCAGCGTAACGTCTGGATCCTACGAGCAGTACTTC.

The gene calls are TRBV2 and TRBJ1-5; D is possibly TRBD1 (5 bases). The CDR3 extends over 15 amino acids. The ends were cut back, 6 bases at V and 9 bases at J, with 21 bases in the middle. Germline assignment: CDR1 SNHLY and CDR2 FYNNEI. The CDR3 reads CASRMDRDRSWPQHF. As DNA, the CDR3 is TGTGCCAGCAGGATGGACCGGGACCGCTCCTGGCCCCAGCATTTT.

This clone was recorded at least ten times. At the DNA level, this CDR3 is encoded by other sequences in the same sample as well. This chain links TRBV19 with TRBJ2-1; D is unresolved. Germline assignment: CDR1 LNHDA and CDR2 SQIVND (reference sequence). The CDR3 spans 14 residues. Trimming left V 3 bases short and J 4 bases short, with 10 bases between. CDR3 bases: TGTGCCAGTAGTATTGGTCTTCTGTACAATGAGCAGTTCTTC. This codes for CASSIGLLYNEQFF.

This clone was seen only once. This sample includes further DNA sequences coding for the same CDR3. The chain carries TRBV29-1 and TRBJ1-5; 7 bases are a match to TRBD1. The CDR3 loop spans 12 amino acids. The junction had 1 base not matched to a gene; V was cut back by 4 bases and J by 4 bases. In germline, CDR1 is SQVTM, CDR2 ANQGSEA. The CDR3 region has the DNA TGCAGCGTTGGGACAGGTAATCAGCCCCAGCATTTT. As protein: CSVGTGNQPQHF.

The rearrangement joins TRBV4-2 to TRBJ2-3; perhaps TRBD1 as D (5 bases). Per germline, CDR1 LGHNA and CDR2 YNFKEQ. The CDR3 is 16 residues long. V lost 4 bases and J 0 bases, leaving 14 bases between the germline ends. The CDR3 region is CASSRFTQGSTDTQYF. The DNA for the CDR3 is TGTGCCAGCAGCCGCTTTACCCAGGGAAGCACAGATACGCAGTATTTT.

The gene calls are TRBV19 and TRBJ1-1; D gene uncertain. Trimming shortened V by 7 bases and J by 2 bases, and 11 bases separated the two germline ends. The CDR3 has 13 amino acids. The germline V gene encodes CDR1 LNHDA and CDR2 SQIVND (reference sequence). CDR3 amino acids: CASTSAGNTEAFF. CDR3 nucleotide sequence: TGTGCCAGTACATCGGCGGGAAACACTGAAGCTTTCTTT. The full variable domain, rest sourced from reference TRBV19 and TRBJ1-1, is DGGITQSPKYLFRKEGQNVTLSCEQNLNHDAMYWYRQDPGQGLRLIYYSQIVNDFQKGDIAEGYSVSREKKESFPLTVTSAQKNPTAFYLCASTSAGNTEAFFGQGTRLTVV.

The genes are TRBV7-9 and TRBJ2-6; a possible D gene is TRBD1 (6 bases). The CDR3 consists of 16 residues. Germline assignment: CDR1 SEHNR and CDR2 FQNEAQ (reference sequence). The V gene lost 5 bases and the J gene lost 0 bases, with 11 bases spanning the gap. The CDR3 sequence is CASSRQAGSGANVLTF. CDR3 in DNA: TGTGCCAGCAGCCGACAGGCTGGCTCTGGGGCCAACGTCCTGACTTTC.

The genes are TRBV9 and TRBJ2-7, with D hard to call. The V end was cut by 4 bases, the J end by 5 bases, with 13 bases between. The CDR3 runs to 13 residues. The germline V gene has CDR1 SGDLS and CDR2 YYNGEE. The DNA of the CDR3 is TGTGCCAGCAGCTTAAGGACCAGAGACGAGCAGTACTTC. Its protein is CASSLRTRDEQYF.

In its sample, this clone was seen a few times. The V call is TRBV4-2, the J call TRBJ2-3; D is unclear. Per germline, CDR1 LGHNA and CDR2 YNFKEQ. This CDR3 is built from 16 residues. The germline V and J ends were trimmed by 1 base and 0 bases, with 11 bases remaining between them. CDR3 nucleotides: TGTGCCAGCAGCCAAGTTGACGGAACCAGCACAGATACGCAGTATTTT. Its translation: CASSQVDGTSTDTQYF.

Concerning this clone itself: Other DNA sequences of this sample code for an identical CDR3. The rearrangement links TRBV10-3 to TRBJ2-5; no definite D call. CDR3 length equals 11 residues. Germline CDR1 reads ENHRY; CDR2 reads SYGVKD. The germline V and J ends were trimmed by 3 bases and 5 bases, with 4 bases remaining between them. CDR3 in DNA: TGTGCCATCAGTGACCCGGAGACCCAGTACTTC. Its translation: CAISDPETQYF.

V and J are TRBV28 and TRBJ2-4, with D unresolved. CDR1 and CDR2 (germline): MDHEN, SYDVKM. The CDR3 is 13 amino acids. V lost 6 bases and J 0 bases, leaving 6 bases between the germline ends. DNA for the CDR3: TGTGCCAGCAGAACCTTAGCCAAAAACATTCAGTACTTC. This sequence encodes CASRTLAKNIQYF.

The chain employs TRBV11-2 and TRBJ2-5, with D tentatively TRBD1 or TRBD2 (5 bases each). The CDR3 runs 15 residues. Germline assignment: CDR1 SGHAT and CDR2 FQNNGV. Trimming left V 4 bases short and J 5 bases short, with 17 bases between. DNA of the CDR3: TGTGCCAGCAGCTCCTTCCGGGGCGAGGCGGAGACCCAGTACTTC. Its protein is CASSSFRGEAETQYF. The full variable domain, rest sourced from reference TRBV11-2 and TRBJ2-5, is EAGVAQSPRYKIIEKRQSVAFWCNPISGHATLYWYQQILGQGPKLLIQFQNNGVVDDSQLPKDRFSAERLKGVDSTLKIQPAKLEDSAVYLCASSSFRGEAETQYFGPGTRLLVL.